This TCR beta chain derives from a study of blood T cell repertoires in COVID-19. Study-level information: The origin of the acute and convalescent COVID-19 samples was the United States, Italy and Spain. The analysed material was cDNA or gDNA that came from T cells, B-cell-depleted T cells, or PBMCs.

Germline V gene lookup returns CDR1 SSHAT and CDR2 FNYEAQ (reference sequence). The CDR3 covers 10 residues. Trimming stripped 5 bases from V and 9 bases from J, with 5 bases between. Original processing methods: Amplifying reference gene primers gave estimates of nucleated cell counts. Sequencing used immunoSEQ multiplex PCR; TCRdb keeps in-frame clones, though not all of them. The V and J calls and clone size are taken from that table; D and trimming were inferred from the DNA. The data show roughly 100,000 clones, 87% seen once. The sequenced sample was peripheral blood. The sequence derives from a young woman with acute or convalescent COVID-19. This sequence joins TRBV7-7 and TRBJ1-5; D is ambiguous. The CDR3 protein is CASSLRPQHF. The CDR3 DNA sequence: TGTGCCAGCAGCCTAAGGCCCCAGCATTTT. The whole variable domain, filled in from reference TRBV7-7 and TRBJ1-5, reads GAGVSQSPRYKVTKRGQDVTLRCDPISSHATLYWYQQALGQGPEFLTYFNYEAQPDKSGLPSDRFSAERPEGSISTLTIQRTEQRDSAMYRCASSLRPQHFGDGTRLSIL.